This T cell receptor beta chain was profiled in a study of cytomegalovirus exposure and HLA in healthy donors. A note on this clone: Its antigen remains unknown. Relative to the germline gene, one junction end is altered; a read error may explain this.

This CDR3 is built from 12 residues. Germline V gene sequence: CDR1 SEHNR, CDR2 FQNEAQ (reference sequence). Points from the study as a whole: The listing of roughly 160 TCR beta chains classed them as cytomegalovirus-associated. A link between a missense DCLRE1C variant and TCR beta V- and J-gene trimming emerged from a later analysis.

In the PCR, 60 Vbeta and 13 Jbeta primers were used. Only in-frame clones appear in the TCRdb table, and some are missing; sequencing was by immunoSEQ multiplex PCR. The sample shows under 150,000 clones, around 77% of them seen only once. V and J are TRBV7-9 and TRBJ2-5; maybe TRBD1 (5 bases). The TCR originated in a woman in her 50s in good health and CMV-seronegative. The sample consisted of PBMCs. The CDR3, as DNA: TGTTCCAGCAGCTTGGACAAGGAGACCCAGTACTTC. Its translation is CSSSLDKETQYF.